A selection of T cell receptor beta chains follows, all from one sample in a study of identical twins. MiXCR was run by TCRdb on the 5' RACE reads, yielding one entry per CDR3 protein. The sample shows about 210,000 distinct CDR3 sequences, around a tenth of them seen only once. Sequences were obtained from memory (CD45RO+) T cells sorted from blood. Every receptor here comes from a woman under 30 in good health. CDR3s include the opening cysteine and the closing phenylalanine or tryptophan. D genes are given only for firm matches. Only part of the rows carry a size: once, few, many, or a class if the clone is expanded.

abundance: few; j_gene: TRBJ2-2; d_gene: -; v_gene: TRBV18; CDR3aa: CASSPGRLENTGELFF; CDR3nt: TGTGCCAGCTCACCAGGTCGGTTAGAGAACACCGGGGAGCTGTTTTTT
abundance: few; j_gene: TRBJ2-5; d_gene: -; v_gene: TRBV5-1; CDR3aa: CASRTDLAPQETQYF; CDR3nt: TGCGCCAGCAGAACCGATCTAGCACCCCAAGAGACCCAGTACTTC
abundance: -; j_gene: TRBJ2-3; d_gene: TRBD1; v_gene: TRBV20-1; CDR3aa: CCARDPATGSISDTQYF; CDR3nt: TGCTGTGCTAGAGATCCCGCGACAGGGAGTATTTCAGATACGCAGTATTTT
abundance: -; j_gene: TRBJ2-7; d_gene: -; v_gene: TRBV7-3; CDR3aa: CASSLIGGGGEQYF; CDR3nt: TGTGCCAGCAGCTTAATCGGCGGCGGAGGCGAGCAGTACTTC
abundance: few; j_gene: TRBJ2-3; d_gene: -; v_gene: TRBV7-7; CDR3aa: CASSPGWLSTDTQYF; CDR3nt: TGTGCTAGCAGTCCAGGGTGGTTGAGCACAGATACGCAGTATTTT
abundance: few; j_gene: TRBJ1-1; d_gene: -; v_gene: TRBV7-9; CDR3aa: CASSLDVMNTEAFF; CDR3nt: TGTGCCAGCAGCCTGGACGTGATGAACACTGAAGCTTTCTTT
abundance: -; j_gene: TRBJ2-5; d_gene: -; v_gene: TRBV18; CDR3aa: CASSPILGQETQYF; CDR3nt: TGTGCCAGCTCACCAATCTTAGGGCAAGAGACCCAGTACTTC
abundance: -; j_gene: TRBJ2-3; d_gene: TRBD2; v_gene: TRBV9; CDR3aa: CASSARGLAGDPGADTQYF; CDR3nt: TGTGCCAGCAGCGCGAGAGGACTAGCGGGAGATCCGGGTGCGGATACGCAGTATTTT
abundance: -; j_gene: TRBJ1-4; d_gene: -; v_gene: TRBV7-9; CDR3aa: CASSLERQARVGKLFF; CDR3nt: TGTGCCAGCAGCTTAGAGCGCCAAGCTAGAGTCGGAAAACTGTTTTTT
abundance: few; j_gene: TRBJ1-1; d_gene: -; v_gene: TRBV30; CDR3aa: CAWSPAPFGTEAFF; CDR3nt: TGTGCCTGGAGTCCGGCCCCTTTTGGCACTGAAGCTTTCTTT
abundance: -; j_gene: TRBJ1-2; d_gene: -; v_gene: TRBV28; CDR3aa: CASSLVDGLYGYTF; CDR3nt: TGTGCCAGCAGTCTTGTGGACGGCCTCTATGGCTACACCTTC
abundance: few; j_gene: TRBJ2-1; d_gene: TRBD2; v_gene: TRBV11-2; CDR3aa: CASSLSPSGSGEQFF; CDR3nt: TGTGCCAGCAGCTTAAGTCCTAGCGGTTCAGGCGAGCAGTTCTTC
abundance: many; j_gene: TRBJ2-7; d_gene: -; v_gene: TRBV11-2; CDR3aa: CASSPGGQYEQYF; CDR3nt: TGTGCCAGCAGCCCGGGGGGCCAGTACGAGCAGTACTTC
abundance: many; j_gene: TRBJ2-7; d_gene: TRBD1; v_gene: TRBV5-1; CDR3aa: CASSSPGTGFSSYEQYF; CDR3nt: TGCGCCAGCAGCTCTCCCGGGACAGGGTTTAGCTCCTACGAGCAGTACTTC
abundance: -; j_gene: TRBJ2-1; d_gene: TRBD1; v_gene: TRBV4-2; CDR3aa: CASSQEGQGVYNEQFF; CDR3nt: TGTGCCAGCAGCCAAGAGGGCCAGGGGGTTTACAATGAGCAGTTCTTC
abundance: many; j_gene: TRBJ1-3; d_gene: -; v_gene: TRBV27; CDR3aa: CASSSYPGLGAGNTIYF; CDR3nt: TGTGCCAGCAGTTCCTACCCAGGGTTGGGGGCTGGAAACACCATATATTTT
abundance: many; j_gene: TRBJ1-5; d_gene: TRBD1; v_gene: TRBV27; CDR3aa: CASSSTGAQPQHF; CDR3nt: TGTGCCAGCAGTTCGACAGGGGCCCAGCCCCAGCATTTT
abundance: -; j_gene: TRBJ2-7; d_gene: TRBD1; v_gene: TRBV29-1; CDR3aa: CSVDRGNYEQYF; CDR3nt: TGCAGCGTGGACAGGGGAAACTACGAGCAGTACTTC
abundance: many; j_gene: TRBJ2-3; d_gene: -; v_gene: TRBV6-5; CDR3aa: CAAGDNTQYF; CDR3nt: TGTGCCGCAGGAGATAATACGCAGTATTTT
abundance: -; j_gene: TRBJ2-5; d_gene: -; v_gene: TRBV10-3; CDR3aa: CATAKQETQYF; CDR3nt: TGTGCCACGGCAAAACAAGAGACCCAGTACTTC
abundance: -; j_gene: TRBJ1-6; d_gene: TRBD1; v_gene: TRBV2; CDR3aa: CASSLQQGDSPLHF; CDR3nt: TGTGCCAGCAGTCTCCAGCAGGGGGATTCACCCCTCCACTTT
abundance: once; j_gene: TRBJ1-6; d_gene: -; v_gene: TRBV18; CDR3aa: CASSWTSPHNSPLHF; CDR3nt: TGTGCCAGCTCGTGGACAAGCCCGCATAATTCACCCCTCCACTTT
abundance: -; j_gene: TRBJ2-7; d_gene: TRBD2; v_gene: TRBV7-2; CDR3aa: CASSLGPGGVNEQYF; CDR3nt: TGTGCCAGCAGCTTAGGTCCGGGAGGGGTTAACGAGCAGTACTTC
abundance: -; j_gene: TRBJ2-7; d_gene: -; v_gene: TRBV29-1; CDR3aa: CSAQGSSGKQYF; CDR3nt: TGCAGCGCCCAGGGTTCTAGTGGGAAGCAGTACTTC
abundance: -; j_gene: TRBJ2-7; d_gene: -; v_gene: TRBV7-2; CDR3aa: CASSLEAEHLSQYF; CDR3nt: TGTGCCAGCAGCTTAGAGGCGGAGCACCTTTCGCAGTACTTC
abundance: -; j_gene: TRBJ1-2; d_gene: -; v_gene: TRBV12-3/TRBV12-4; CDR3aa: CASSFRRTNYGYTF; CDR3nt: TGTGCCAGCAGTTTCCGACGGACTAACTATGGCTACACCTTC
abundance: once; j_gene: TRBJ2-7; d_gene: -; v_gene: TRBV12-3/TRBV12-4; CDR3aa: CPSSLIPDEQYF; CDR3nt: TGTCCCAGCAGTTTAATTCCGGACGAGCAGTACTTC
abundance: many; j_gene: TRBJ1-1; d_gene: -; v_gene: TRBV5-1; CDR3aa: CASSLTGPTEAFF; CDR3nt: TGTGCCAGCAGTTTAACCGGACCTACTGAAGCTTTCTTT
abundance: few; j_gene: TRBJ2-2; d_gene: -; v_gene: TRBV18; CDR3aa: CASSQQRDTGELFF; CDR3nt: TGTGCCAGCTCACAGCAGCGGGACACCGGGGAGCTGTTTTTT
abundance: -; j_gene: TRBJ2-7; d_gene: -; v_gene: TRBV7-9; CDR3aa: CASSSQASSEQYF; CDR3nt: TGTGCCAGCAGCTCTCAGGCATCGTCCGAGCAGTACTTC
abundance: -; j_gene: TRBJ1-2; d_gene: TRBD1; v_gene: TRBV7-2; CDR3aa: CASSQTAPDRVNGYTF; CDR3nt: TGTGCCAGCAGCCAAACAGCACCGGACAGGGTGAATGGCTACACCTTC
abundance: few; j_gene: TRBJ2-6; d_gene: -; v_gene: TRBV7-8; CDR3aa: CASSFVSRAPLRANVLTF; CDR3nt: TGTGCCAGCAGCTTTGTCTCCAGGGCCCCTTTGAGGGCCAACGTCCTGACTTTC
abundance: -; j_gene: TRBJ2-7; d_gene: TRBD1; v_gene: TRBV12-3/TRBV12-4; CDR3aa: CASSFGQGAVQYF; CDR3nt: TGTGCCAGCAGCTTCGGACAGGGGGCAGTGCAGTACTTC
abundance: many; j_gene: TRBJ1-5; d_gene: -; v_gene: TRBV4-3; CDR3aa: CASSQDLGVGQPQHF; CDR3nt: TGCGCCAGCAGCCAAGATCTCGGGGTAGGGCAGCCCCAGCATTTT
abundance: -; j_gene: TRBJ2-3; d_gene: -; v_gene: TRBV30; CDR3aa: CAWELIAGTDTQYF; CDR3nt: TGTGCCTGGGAACTTATAGCGGGCACAGATACGCAGTATTTT
abundance: once; j_gene: TRBJ1-1; d_gene: TRBD1; v_gene: TRBV13; CDR3aa: CASSLWGTGPTEAFF; CDR3nt: TGTGCCAGCAGCTTATGGGGGACAGGACCTACTGAAGCTTTCTTT
abundance: many; j_gene: TRBJ1-5; d_gene: -; v_gene: TRBV12-3/TRBV12-4; CDR3aa: CASSVSQGHQPQHF; CDR3nt: TGTGCCAGCAGCGTTTCCCAGGGTCATCAGCCCCAGCATTTT
abundance: -; j_gene: TRBJ2-3; d_gene: -; v_gene: TRBV6-1; CDR3aa: CASSRTATTDTQYF; CDR3nt: TGTGCCAGCAGTAGGACGGCCACCACAGATACGCAGTATTTT
abundance: -; j_gene: TRBJ1-4; d_gene: -; v_gene: TRBV20-1; CDR3aa: CSAKYPRGEKLFF; CDR3nt: TGCAGTGCTAAGTACCCAAGGGGGGAAAAACTGTTTTTT
abundance: few; j_gene: TRBJ2-7; d_gene: -; v_gene: TRBV24-1; CDR3aa: CATMTASYEQYF; CDR3nt: TGTGCCACCATGACAGCCTCCTACGAGCAGTACTTC
abundance: many; j_gene: TRBJ2-2; d_gene: -; v_gene: TRBV10-3; CDR3aa: CAISDQGRNTGELFF; CDR3nt: TGTGCCATTTCCGACCAGGGTAGGAACACCGGGGAGCTGTTTTTT
abundance: -; j_gene: TRBJ2-3; d_gene: -; v_gene: TRBV7-9; CDR3aa: CASSLAWRGEDTQYF; CDR3nt: TGTGCCAGCAGCTTAGCTTGGCGGGGTGAGGATACGCAGTATTTT
abundance: few; j_gene: TRBJ2-2; d_gene: -; v_gene: TRBV14; CDR3aa: CASSQYAGTGELFF; CDR3nt: TGTGCCAGCAGCCAATACGCTGGCACCGGGGAGCTGTTTTTT
abundance: many; j_gene: TRBJ1-5; d_gene: -; v_gene: TRBV20-1; CDR3aa: CSAIAMGNQPQHF; CDR3nt: TGCAGTGCTATCGCGATGGGGAACCAGCCCCAGCATTTT
abundance: -; j_gene: TRBJ2-3; d_gene: TRBD1; v_gene: TRBV20-1; CDR3aa: CSATDRGTTDTQYF; CDR3nt: TGCAGTGCTACGGACAGGGGGACGACAGATACGCAGTATTTT
abundance: few; j_gene: TRBJ2-3; d_gene: -; v_gene: TRBV12-3/TRBV12-4; CDR3aa: CASTPRWASTDTQYF; CDR3nt: TGTGCCAGCACCCCCAGGTGGGCTAGCACAGATACGCAGTATTTT
abundance: -; j_gene: TRBJ2-3; d_gene: -; v_gene: TRBV6-4; CDR3aa: CASSEGTTDTQYF; CDR3nt: TGTGCCAGCAGTGAGGGGACTACAGATACGCAGTATTTT
abundance: few; j_gene: TRBJ2-7; d_gene: TRBD1; v_gene: TRBV5-6; CDR3aa: CASSFWGTAYEQYF; CDR3nt: TGTGCCAGCAGCTTCTGGGGGACAGCCTACGAGCAGTACTTC
abundance: -; j_gene: TRBJ2-1; d_gene: TRBD2; v_gene: TRBV7-9; CDR3aa: CADSGLAGDNEQFF; CDR3nt: TGTGCCGACTCGGGACTAGCGGGAGACAATGAGCAGTTCTTC
abundance: -; j_gene: TRBJ2-1; d_gene: -; v_gene: TRBV20-1; CDR3aa: CSGGGRGGNEQFF; CDR3nt: TGCAGTGGAGGGGGTAGGGGAGGTAATGAGCAGTTCTTC
abundance: -; j_gene: TRBJ2-3; d_gene: TRBD2; v_gene: TRBV12-3/TRBV12-4; CDR3aa: CASSLRLAGGQAQYF; CDR3nt: TGTGCCAGCAGCCTCAGACTAGCGGGGGGCCAAGCGCAGTATTTT
abundance: few; j_gene: TRBJ2-4; d_gene: -; v_gene: TRBV6-5; CDR3aa: CASSLTPTGPAKNIQYF; CDR3nt: TGTGCCAGCAGTTTAACACCAACAGGGCCGGCCAAAAACATTCAGTACTTC
abundance: many; j_gene: TRBJ2-5; d_gene: -; v_gene: TRBV12-3/TRBV12-4; CDR3aa: CASSSQVLQETQYF; CDR3nt: TGTGCCAGCAGTTCCCAGGTCCTCCAAGAGACCCAGTACTTC
abundance: -; j_gene: TRBJ1-2; d_gene: -; v_gene: TRBV10-3; CDR3aa: CAISEGRPNYGYTF; CDR3nt: TGTGCCATCAGTGAGGGCAGGCCTAACTATGGCTACACCTTC